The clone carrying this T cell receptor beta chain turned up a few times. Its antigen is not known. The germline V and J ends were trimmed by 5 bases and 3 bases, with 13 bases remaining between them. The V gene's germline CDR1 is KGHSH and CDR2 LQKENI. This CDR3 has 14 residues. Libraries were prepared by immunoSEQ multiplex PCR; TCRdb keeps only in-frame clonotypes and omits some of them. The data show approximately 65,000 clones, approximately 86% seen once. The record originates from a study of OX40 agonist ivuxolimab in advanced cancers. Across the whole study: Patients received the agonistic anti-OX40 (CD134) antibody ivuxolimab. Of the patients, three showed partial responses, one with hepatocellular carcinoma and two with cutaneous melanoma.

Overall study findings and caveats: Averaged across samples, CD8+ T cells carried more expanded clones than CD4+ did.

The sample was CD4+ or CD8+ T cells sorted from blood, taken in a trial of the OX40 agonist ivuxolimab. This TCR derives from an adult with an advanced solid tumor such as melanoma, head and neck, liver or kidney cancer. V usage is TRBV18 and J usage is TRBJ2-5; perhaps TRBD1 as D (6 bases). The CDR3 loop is CASSLTDSEETQYF. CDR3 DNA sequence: TGTGCCAGCTCATTGACGGACAGCGAAGAGACCCAGTACTTC.